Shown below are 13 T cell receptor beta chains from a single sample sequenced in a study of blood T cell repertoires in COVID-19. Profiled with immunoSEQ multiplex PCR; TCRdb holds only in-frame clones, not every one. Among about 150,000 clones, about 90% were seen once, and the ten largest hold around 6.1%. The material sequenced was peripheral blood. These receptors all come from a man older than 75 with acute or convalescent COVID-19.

The CDR3 is CASSLIGGEKLFF. The DNA for the CDR3 is TGTGCCAGCAGCTTGATTGGGGGGGAAAAACTGTTTTTT. The genes are TRBV5-4 and TRBJ1-4, with D possibly being TRBD1 (5 bases). Trimming left V 1 base short and J 8 bases short, with 9 bases between. This CDR3 is built from 13 residues. Germline assignment: CDR1 SGHNT and CDR2 YYREEE (reference sequence).

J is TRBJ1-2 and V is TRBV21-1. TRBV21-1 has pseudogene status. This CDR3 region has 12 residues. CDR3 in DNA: TGTGCCAGCAGCAAAGTTCTTAATGGCTACACCTTC. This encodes CASSKVLNGYTF.

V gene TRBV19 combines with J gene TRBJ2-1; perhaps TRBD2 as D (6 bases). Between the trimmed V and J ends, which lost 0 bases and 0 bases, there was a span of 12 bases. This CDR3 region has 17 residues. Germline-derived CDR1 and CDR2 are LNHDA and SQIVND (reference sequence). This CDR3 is CASSIETSPYSYNEQFF. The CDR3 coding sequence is TGTGCCAGTAGTATAGAAACTAGCCCCTACTCCTACAATGAGCAGTTCTTC.

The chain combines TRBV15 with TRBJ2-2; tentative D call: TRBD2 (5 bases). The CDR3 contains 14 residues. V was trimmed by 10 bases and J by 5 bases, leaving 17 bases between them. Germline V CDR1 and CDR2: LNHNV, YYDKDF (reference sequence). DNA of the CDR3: TGTGCCATCGACCCCGGACTGAAAACCGGGGAGCTGTTTTTT. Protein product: CAIDPGLKTGELFF.

The CDR3 nucleotides are TGCGCCAGCAGCTTGGGATGGCGGGGAAGCACAGATACGCAGTATTTT. It yields the protein CASSLGWRGSTDTQYF. The chain recombines TRBV5-1 with TRBJ2-3; D perhaps matches TRBD2 (6 bases). CDR1 is SGHRS, CDR2 YFSETQ, per germline. Trimming took 0 bases from V and 0 from J, leaving 11 bases between them. The CDR3 sequence is 16 residues long.

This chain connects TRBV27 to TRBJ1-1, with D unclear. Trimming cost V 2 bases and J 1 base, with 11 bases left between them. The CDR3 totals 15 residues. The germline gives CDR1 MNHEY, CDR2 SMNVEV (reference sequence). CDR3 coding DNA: TGTGCCAGCAGTTTAAGTGGGTGGGCGAACACTGAAGCTTTCTTT. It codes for CASSLSGWANTEAFF.

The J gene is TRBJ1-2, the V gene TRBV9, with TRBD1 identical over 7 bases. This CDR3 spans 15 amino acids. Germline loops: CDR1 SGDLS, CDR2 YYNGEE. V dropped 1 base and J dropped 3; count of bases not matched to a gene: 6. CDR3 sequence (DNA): TGTGCCAGCAGCGTAACGCCCACAGGGGACTATGGCTACACCTTC. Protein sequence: CASSVTPTGDYGYTF. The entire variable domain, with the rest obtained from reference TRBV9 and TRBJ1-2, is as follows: DSGVTQTPKHLITATGQRVTLRCSPRSGDLSVYWYQQSLDQGLQFLIQYYNGEERAKGNILERFSAQQFPDLHSELNLSSLELGDSALYFCASSVTPTGDYGYTFGSGTRLTVV.

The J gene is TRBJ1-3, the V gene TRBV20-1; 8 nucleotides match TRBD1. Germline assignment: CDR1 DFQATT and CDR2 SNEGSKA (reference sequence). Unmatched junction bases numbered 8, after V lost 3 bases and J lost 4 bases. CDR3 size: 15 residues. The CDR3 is CSASFGQGSGNTIYF. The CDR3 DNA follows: TGCAGTGCTAGTTTTGGACAGGGATCCGGAAACACCATATATTTT.

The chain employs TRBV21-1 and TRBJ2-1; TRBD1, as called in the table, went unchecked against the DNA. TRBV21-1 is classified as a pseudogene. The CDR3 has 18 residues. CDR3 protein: CASSSQKSNSKRYNEQFF. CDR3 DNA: TGTGCCAGCAGCTCCCAAAAGAGTAACAGCAAACGCTACAATGAGCAGTTCTTC.

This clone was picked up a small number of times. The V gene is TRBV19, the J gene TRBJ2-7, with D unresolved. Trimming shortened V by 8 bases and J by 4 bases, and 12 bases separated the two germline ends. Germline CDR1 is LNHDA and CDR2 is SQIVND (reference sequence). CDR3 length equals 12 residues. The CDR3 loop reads CASGAPGYEQYF. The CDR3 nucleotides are TGTGCCAGTGGAGCCCCTGGGTACGAGCAGTACTTC.

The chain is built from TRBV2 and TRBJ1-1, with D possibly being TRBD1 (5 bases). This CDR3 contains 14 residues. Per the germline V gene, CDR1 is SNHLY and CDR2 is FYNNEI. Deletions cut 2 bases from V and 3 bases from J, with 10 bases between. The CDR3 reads CASSESGGDTEAFF. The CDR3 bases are TGTGCCAGCAGTGAATCCGGGGGAGACACTGAAGCTTTCTTT.

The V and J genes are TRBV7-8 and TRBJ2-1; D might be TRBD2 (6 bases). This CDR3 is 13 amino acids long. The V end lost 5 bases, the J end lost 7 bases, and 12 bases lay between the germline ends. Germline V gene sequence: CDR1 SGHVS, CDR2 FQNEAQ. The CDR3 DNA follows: TGTGCCAGCAGCCGGGACCGGGGGAATGAGCAGTTCTTC. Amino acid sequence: CASSRDRGNEQFF.

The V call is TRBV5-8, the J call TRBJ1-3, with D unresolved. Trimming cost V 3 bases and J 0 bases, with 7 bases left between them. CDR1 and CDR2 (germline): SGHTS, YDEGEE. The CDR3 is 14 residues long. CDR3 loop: CASSSGFSGNTIYF. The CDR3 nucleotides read TGTGCCAGCAGCTCGGGATTCTCTGGAAACACCATATATTTT.